This is a list of T cell receptor beta chains from one sample in a study of technical replicates of blood from several donors. Method: immunoSEQ multiplex PCR; TCRdb's copy keeps in-frame clones and lacks some. The repertoire holds tens of thousands of clones, with 85% to 95% as singletons. The sample taken for sequencing was T cells isolated from PBMCs. The receptors come from a human donor in good health. Each CDR3 is given with its conserved first and last residue. Fields, in order: D gene, CDR3 length, J gene, V gene, clone size, CDR3 DNA, CDR3 protein. A D gene is named only where the DNA matches it firmly. The size of a clone is reported for some rows only, either as once, few or many, or as a class for expanded clones.

D gene: NA
CDR3 length: 16
J gene: TRBJ1-4
V gene: TRBV21-1
clone size: NA
CDR3 DNA: TGTGCCAGCAGCTCGGGGTTGGACTTGGGAAATGAAAAACTGTTTTTT
CDR3 protein: CASSSGLDLGNEKLFF

D gene: TRBD2
CDR3 length: 12
J gene: TRBJ2-1
V gene: TRBV27
clone size: NA
CDR3 DNA: TGTGCCAGCAGTGCTAGCGGGGGTGAGCAGTTCTTC
CDR3 protein: CASSASGGEQFF

D gene: NA
CDR3 length: 13
J gene: TRBJ2-3
V gene: TRBV9
clone size: NA
CDR3 DNA: TGTGCCAGCAGCGCCTTGAGCACAGATACGCAGTATTTT
CDR3 protein: CASSALSTDTQYF

D gene: NA
CDR3 length: 15
J gene: TRBJ2-3
V gene: TRBV6-1
clone size: NA
CDR3 DNA: TGTGCCAGCAGCCTCCCCGCAGGGGGGACAGATACGCAGTATTTT
CDR3 protein: CASSLPAGGTDTQYF

D gene: TRBD2
CDR3 length: 14
J gene: TRBJ2-5
V gene: TRBV7-7
clone size: NA
CDR3 DNA: TGTGCTAGCAGCGCGACTAGCGGGGGAGAGACCCAGTACTTC
CDR3 protein: CASSATSGGETQYF

D gene: NA
CDR3 length: 15
J gene: TRBJ2-7
V gene: TRBV6-1
clone size: NA
CDR3 DNA: TGTGCCAGCTCGCAGGGAGGTCTTTTCTCCTACGAGCAGTACTTC
CDR3 protein: CASSQGGLFSYEQYF

D gene: TRBD2
CDR3 length: 15
J gene: TRBJ2-5
V gene: TRBV5-1
clone size: NA
CDR3 DNA: TGCGCCAGCAGCTTCAAAGCGGGGCGAGAGGAGACCCAGTACTTC
CDR3 protein: CASSFKAGREETQYF

D gene: NA
CDR3 length: 17
J gene: TRBJ2-1
V gene: TRBV7-9
clone size: NA
CDR3 DNA: TGTGCCAGCAGCCCCCCCCCGAGCGGGCTCTCCTACAATGAGCAGTTCTTC
CDR3 protein: CASSPPPSGLSYNEQFF

D gene: NA
CDR3 length: 20
J gene: TRBJ2-5
V gene: TRBV5-1
clone size: NA
CDR3 DNA: TGCGCCAGCAGCTTGGCCTCGAAATTAGATATAGGGGGGGCCGGGGAGACCCAGTACTTC
CDR3 protein: CASSLASKLDIGGAGETQYF

D gene: TRBD1
CDR3 length: 15
J gene: TRBJ2-1
V gene: TRBV11-2
clone size: NA
CDR3 DNA: TGTGCCAGCAGCTCTCCCGGGACAGGGAACAATGAGCAGTTCTTC
CDR3 protein: CASSSPGTGNNEQFF

D gene: TRBD1
CDR3 length: 16
J gene: TRBJ2-2
V gene: TRBV4-1
clone size: NA
CDR3 DNA: TGCGCCAGCAGCCTCAGGACAGGGGCGGACACCGGGGAGCTGTTTTTT
CDR3 protein: CASSLRTGADTGELFF

D gene: NA
CDR3 length: 14
J gene: TRBJ2-3
V gene: TRBV13
clone size: NA
CDR3 DNA: TGTGCCAGCAGCCCCGGGTTGGTGACAGATACGCAGTATTTT
CDR3 protein: CASSPGLVTDTQYF

D gene: NA
CDR3 length: 14
J gene: TRBJ1-2
V gene: TRBV11-2
clone size: once
CDR3 DNA: TGTGCCAGCAGCTCCCTCCAGGGTCGGCATGGCTACACCTTC
CDR3 protein: CASSSLQGRHGYTF

D gene: NA
CDR3 length: 17
J gene: TRBJ1-2
V gene: TRBV18
clone size: NA
CDR3 DNA: TGTGCCAGCTCACCGACATCTACCCCCTCTTCTAACTATGGCTACACCTTC
CDR3 protein: CASSPTSTPSSNYGYTF

D gene: NA
CDR3 length: 15
J gene: TRBJ2-5
V gene: TRBV25-1
clone size: NA
CDR3 DNA: TGTGCCAGCGGAAGGGGTTCAGGGGCACAAGAGACCCAGTACTTC
CDR3 protein: CASGRGSGAQETQYF

D gene: TRBD1
CDR3 length: 14
J gene: TRBJ2-3
V gene: TRBV5-1
clone size: NA
CDR3 DNA: TGCGCCAGCAGCCCGGGACAGAGCACAGATACGCAGTATTTT
CDR3 protein: CASSPGQSTDTQYF

D gene: TRBD1
CDR3 length: 15
J gene: TRBJ2-5
V gene: TRBV9
clone size: NA
CDR3 DNA: TGTGCCAGCAGCGGCCAGGGGGCGTCGTGGGAGACCCAGTACTTC
CDR3 protein: CASSGQGASWETQYF

D gene: NA
CDR3 length: 15
J gene: TRBJ2-5
V gene: TRBV5-1
clone size: NA
CDR3 DNA: TGCGCCAGCAGCCTAGGACAGACTTTCCAAGAGACCCAGTACTTC
CDR3 protein: CASSLGQTFQETQYF

D gene: TRBD1
CDR3 length: 14
J gene: TRBJ2-7
V gene: TRBV6-5
clone size: NA
CDR3 DNA: TGTGCCAGCAGTTACGGGACAGGGATCTACGAGCAGTACTTC
CDR3 protein: CASSYGTGIYEQYF

D gene: NA
CDR3 length: 14
J gene: TRBJ1-6
V gene: TRBV9
clone size: NA
CDR3 DNA: TGTGCCAGCAGCGTAGGTGACAGCCTCTCACCCCTCCACTTT
CDR3 protein: CASSVGDSLSPLHF

D gene: TRBD2
CDR3 length: 18
J gene: TRBJ2-3
V gene: TRBV5-5
clone size: NA
CDR3 DNA: TGTGCCAGCAGCTCAACCGGGACTAGCGGGTTTACTTCAGATACGCAGTATTTT
CDR3 protein: CASSSTGTSGFTSDTQYF

D gene: TRBD2
CDR3 length: 15
J gene: TRBJ2-1
V gene: TRBV11-2
clone size: NA
CDR3 DNA: TGTGCCACAGAGGAGAGCGGGGGTGGTTACAATGAGCAGTTCTTC
CDR3 protein: CATEESGGGYNEQFF

D gene: NA
CDR3 length: 16
J gene: TRBJ2-3
V gene: TRBV27
clone size: NA
CDR3 DNA: TGTGCCAGCAGATCACAAGCCTCCTGGGGGGCAGATACGCAGTATTTT
CDR3 protein: CASRSQASWGADTQYF